The next 28 T cell receptor beta chains were all read from a single sample in a study of CD8 T cells in ankylosing spondylitis. MiXCR, run by TCRdb on the 5' RACE reads, gives a single entry per CDR3 protein. The sample has more than 60,000 distinct CDR3 sequences, approximately 5% seen once. Sequencing used blood, either unsorted or a sorted T cell fraction (not recorded which). These receptors all come from a male donor with ankylosing spondylitis or in good health (not recorded which).

V is TRBV7-3 and J is TRBJ1-6; no definite D call. Between the trimmed V and J ends, which lost 1 base and 6 bases, there was a span of 10 bases. The CDR3 runs 15 residues. CDR1 and CDR2 (germline): SGHTA, FQGTGA. CDR3 protein: CASSLSGGSNSPLHF. CDR3 in DNA: TGTGCCAGCAGCTTAAGCGGAGGGAGTAATTCACCCCTCCACTTT.

The CDR3 region is CASSLVAESPQFF. As DNA, the CDR3 is TGTGCCAGCAGCTTAGTTGCAGAGTCTCCGCAGTTCTTC. The V gene is TRBV7-6, the J gene TRBJ2-1; no clear D gene. The V end lost 1 base, the J end lost 12 bases, and 13 bases lay between the germline ends. CDR1 SGHVS and CDR2 FNYEAQ come from the germline V gene. The CDR3 has 13 amino acids.

This clonotype was observed many times. The V call is TRBV28, the J call TRBJ2-5; D is tentatively TRBD1 or TRBD2 (5 bases each). The CDR3 has 17 amino acids. Trimming stripped 6 bases from V and 5 bases from J, with 25 bases between. Germline values: CDR1 MDHEN, CDR2 SYDVKM. CDR3 coding DNA: TGTGCCAGCAGGTCCCCTTCCGGGACGGGTCTGCGTGAGACCCAGTACTTC. Translated, it gives CASRSPSGTGLRETQYF.

For this clonotype: A read error may explain this, as a much larger clone is one base away. J is TRBJ2-5 and V is TRBV29-1; D perhaps matches TRBD1 (6 bases). The V gene's germline CDR1 is SQVTM and CDR2 ANQGSEA. CDR3 length: 12 amino acids. The chain's CDR3 is CSVDRGVETQHF. The DNA of the CDR3 is TGCAGCGTTGACAGGGGTGTAGAGACCCAGCACTTC.

This clonotype was found many times. CDR3 residues: CASSSVDWGDTGELFF. CDR3 DNA sequence: TGTGCCAGCAGTTCTGTTGACTGGGGGGACACCGGGGAGCTGTTTTTT. This sequence joins TRBV6-5 and TRBJ2-2, with a weak D call TRBD2 (6 bases). The germline V and J ends were trimmed by 4 bases and 3 bases, with 15 bases remaining between them. The CDR3 runs to 16 residues. Germline CDR1 reads MNHEY; CDR2 reads SVGAGI.

This clonotype was seen ten or more times. This sequence joins TRBV7-9 and TRBJ2-1, with D hard to call. Germline V gene sequence: CDR1 SEHNR, CDR2 FQNEAQ (reference sequence). The CDR3 extends over 16 amino acids. V gave up 5 bases and J gave up 2 bases, with 16 bases separating them. This chain's CDR3 is CASSLTQMLTYNEQFF. The CDR3 bases are TGTGCCAGCAGCCTGACCCAAATGTTGACCTACAATGAGCAGTTCTTC.

Many counts were recorded for this clonotype. J is TRBJ2-5 and V is TRBV20-1; no definite D call. The CDR3 runs to 12 residues. V was shortened by 6 bases and J by 0 bases, with 8 bases between the two germline ends. CDR1 DFQATT and CDR2 SNEGSKA come from the germline V gene (reference sequence). CDR3 DNA sequence: TGCAGTGCGAGGACGTACCAAGAGACCCAGTACTTC. This gives the protein CSARTYQETQYF.

This clonotype occurred many times. V is TRBV10-3 and J is TRBJ1-1; a weak D match, TRBD1 (5 bases). Germline assignment: CDR1 ENHRY and CDR2 SYGVKD. V was pared by 3 bases and J by 0 bases, with 11 bases between. CDR3 length: 15 amino acids. The CDR3 sequence: CAISDGGLMNTEAFF. As DNA, the CDR3 is TGTGCCATCAGTGATGGGGGACTCATGAACACTGAAGCTTTCTTT.

This clonotype was picked up many times. The chain links TRBV2 to TRBJ2-3; TRBD1 or TRBD2 may be the D gene (5 bases each). CDR1 is SNHLY, CDR2 FYNNEI, per germline. The CDR3 sequence is 14 residues long. The ends were cut back, 7 bases at V and 7 bases at J, with 18 bases in the middle. Here the CDR3 DNA reads TGTGCCAGCATGGGTGTAACCGAGGGGAATACGCAGTATTTT. It yields the protein CASMGVTEGNTQYF.

The rearrangement links TRBV18 to TRBJ1-6; D remains ambiguous. Trimming removed 8 bases at V and 5 bases at J, with 16 bases between. CDR3 size: 15 residues. The germline V gene encodes CDR1 KGHSH and CDR2 LQKENI. CDR3 sequence (DNA): TGTGCCAGCGCATATAGAGGAGTGCATAATTCACCCCTCCACTTT. Protein sequence: CASAYRGVHNSPLHF.

This clonotype appeared many times. This chain links TRBV27 with TRBJ1-6, with D possibly TRBD1 on 5 matching bases. CDR3 length: 16 amino acids. V was cut by 4 bases and J by 3 bases, with 13 bases left in between. CDR1 MNHEY and CDR2 SMNVEV come from the germline V gene (reference sequence). The chain's CDR3 is CASSSPGRHYNSPLHF. The CDR3 DNA is TGTGCCAGCAGTTCACCGGGACGCCACTATAATTCACCCCTCCACTTT.

This clonotype was detected ten times or more. The chain joins TRBV6-1 to TRBJ1-5; D might be TRBD1 (5 bases). Trimming took off 3 bases at V and 0 bases at J, with 12 bases between the two ends. Germline CDR1 MNHNS, CDR2 SASEGT. This CDR3 is built from 16 residues. The CDR3 sequence: CASSDRGRDSNQPQHF. DNA for the CDR3: TGTGCCAGCAGTGACCGGGGCAGGGATAGCAATCAGCCCCAGCATTTT.

This clonotype was observed at least ten times. The CDR3 DNA reads as TGCAGTGCTTCACAGGGTGGATGGGCCACTGAAGCTTTCTTT. It specifies CSASQGGWATEAFF. This chain joins TRBV20-1 and TRBJ1-1; possibly TRBD1 for D (6 bases). Looked up from germline, CDR1 is DFQATT and CDR2 is SNEGSKA (reference sequence). Trimming stripped 5 bases from V and 4 bases from J, with 17 bases between. The CDR3 is 14 amino acids.

This clonotype occurred many times. Relative to the germline gene, one junction end is altered; a read error may explain this. The chain employs TRBV7-7 and TRBJ2-6; no definite D call. This CDR3 is built from 14 residues. Germline CDR1 is SSHAT and CDR2 is FNYEAQ (reference sequence). The CDR3 region is CASSSSPGANVLTF. In nucleotides, the CDR3 is TGTGCTAGCAGCTCATCCCCTGGGGCCAACGTCCTGACTTTC.

This clonotype has ten or more counts. V usage is TRBV29-1 and J usage is TRBJ2-1, with 8 nucleotides matching TRBD1. The V segment lost 6 bases and the J segment 8 bases; nucleotides outside the gene matches: 12. Germline CDR1 is SQVTM and CDR2 is ANQGSEA. The CDR3 length is 14 residues. This CDR3 is CSVARQGLKDEQFF. CDR3 coding DNA: TGCAGCGTGGCTAGACAGGGGTTGAAAGATGAGCAGTTCTTC.

There are many counts of this clonotype. V usage is TRBV5-5 and J usage is TRBJ2-7; D remains unclear. There are 14 residues in the CDR3. Between the trimmed V and J ends, which lost 2 bases and 3 bases, there was a span of 12 bases. Germline V gene lookup returns CDR1 SGHKS and CDR2 YYEKEE (reference sequence). In nucleotides, the CDR3 is TGTGCCAGCAGCTTCCAAGGGAACCTCTACGAGCAGTACTTC. Translating it yields CASSFQGNLYEQYF.

Of note for this clonotype: At one end, the junction sequence differs from germline, possibly due to a read error. The rearrangement joins TRBV5-1 to TRBJ2-5; D ambiguous. This CDR3 region has 13 residues. Germline CDR1 and CDR2: SGHRS and YFSETQ. The DNA for the CDR3 is TGCGCCAGCAGCTTCGTCAGAGAAGAGGCCCAGTACTTT. Protein sequence: CASSFVREEAQYF.

This clonotype appeared many times. J is TRBJ2-1 and V is TRBV29-1, with a possible D match to TRBD1 (5 bases). V was trimmed by 8 bases and J by 7 bases, leaving 24 bases between them. The germline gives CDR1 SQVTM, CDR2 ANQGSEA. The CDR3 runs to 15 residues. The CDR3 sequence is CSIPRWQGLSNEQFF. The CDR3 bases are TGCAGCATCCCGAGGTGGCAGGGCTTAAGTAATGAGCAGTTCTTC.

This clonotype was recorded many times. The gene calls are TRBV20-1 and TRBJ2-7; TRBD1 might be the D (6 bases). This CDR3 is 15 amino acids long. Trimming took 0 bases from V and 7 from J, leaving 19 bases between them. The V gene's germline CDR1 is DFQATT and CDR2 SNEGSKA (reference sequence). The CDR3 coding sequence is TGCAGTGCTAGAGATTCAGACAGGTTTAATGGGGAGCAGTACTTC. Translating it yields CSARDSDRFNGEQYF.

This clonotype was recorded many times. The chain employs TRBV10-3 and TRBJ1-5; TRBD1 is a possible D gene (5 bases). The germline gives CDR1 ENHRY, CDR2 SYGVKD. The CDR3 sequence is 14 residues long. V was pared by 4 bases and J by 4 bases, with 11 bases between. This CDR3 is CAISGGTGNQPQHF. In nucleotides, the CDR3 is TGTGCCATCAGTGGGGGGACGGGTAATCAGCCCCAGCATTTT.

This clonotype has at least ten counts. The chain employs TRBV6-2 or TRBV6-3 and TRBJ1-2; D is unclear. V was clipped by 0 bases and J by 5 bases, with 10 bases between them. CDR1 MNHEY and CDR2 SVGEGT come from the germline V gene. This CDR3 region has 14 residues. The CDR3 reads CASSYSGFRYGYTF. The CDR3 nucleotides read TGTGCCAGCAGTTACTCCGGGTTCCGGTATGGCTACACCTTC.

This clonotype has at least ten counts. The chain has TRBV28 and TRBJ1-1; 8 bases line up with TRBD1. CDR3 length equals 16 residues. Germline CDR1 reads MDHEN; CDR2 reads SYDVKM. Unmatched junction bases numbered 9, after V lost 2 bases and J lost 4 bases. The DNA of the CDR3 is TGTGCCAGCAGTTTAGGGACAGGTTCCTTGGGCACTGAAGCTTTCTTT. Protein: CASSLGTGSLGTEAFF.

This clonotype was seen ten or more times. This chain joins TRBV29-1 and TRBJ2-3; 8 bases fit TRBD1. V shed 6 bases and J 1 base; nucleotides not matched to a gene: 6. Per the germline V gene, CDR1 is SQVTM and CDR2 is ANQGSEA. This CDR3 is 14 amino acids long. The CDR3 coding sequence is TGCAGCGTGGAGGACAGGGCGGGCACAGATACGCAGTATTTT. Amino acids: CSVEDRAGTDTQYF.

This clonotype appeared many times. The V and J genes are TRBV2 and TRBJ1-1, with 8 bases aligning to TRBD1. CDR1 is SNHLY and CDR2 is FYNNEI in the germline V gene. The CDR3 sequence is 14 residues long. The ends lost 7 bases at V and 1 base at J; junction bases unmatched: 5. The CDR3 DNA is TGTGCCAGCACCCGACAGGGGCCGAACACTGAAGCTTTCTTT. This encodes CASTRQGPNTEAFF.

This clonotype has ten or more counts. The gene calls are TRBV20-1 and TRBJ2-1; 9 bases are shared with TRBD1. Trimming took 1 base from V and 3 from J; bases not matched to a gene: 10. Germline assignment: CDR1 DFQATT and CDR2 SNEGSKA (reference sequence). The CDR3 contains 17 residues. This chain's CDR3 is CSARGVLQGAIYNEQFF. DNA of the CDR3: TGCAGTGCTAGAGGGGTCTTACAGGGGGCGATCTACAATGAGCAGTTCTTC.

The sample holds many counts of this clonotype. The rearrangement links TRBV5-8 to TRBJ2-1, with no clear D. V gave up 0 bases and J gave up 7 bases, with 8 bases separating them. Germline V lookup: CDR1 SGHTS, CDR2 YDEGEE. The CDR3 spans 13 residues. Written as DNA, the CDR3 is TGTGCCAGCAGCTTGGAGGCCCGGAATGAGCAGTTCTTC. This codes for CASSLEARNEQFF.

This clonotype was counted many times. The V gene is TRBV20-1, the J gene TRBJ1-1; no clear D. CDR3 length: 14 amino acids. The germline V and J ends were trimmed by 0 bases and 0 bases, with 8 bases remaining between them. Per the germline V gene, CDR1 is DFQATT and CDR2 is SNEGSKA (reference sequence). The CDR3 reads CSARDTGLNTEAFF. The DNA for the CDR3 is TGCAGTGCTAGAGATACGGGGTTGAACACTGAAGCTTTCTTT.

This clonotype was counted many times. The J gene is TRBJ1-5, the V gene TRBV20-1; possibly TRBD1 for D (6 bases). Trimming cost V 6 bases and J 12 bases, with 21 bases left between them. From germline, CDR1 is DFQATT and CDR2 SNEGSKA (reference sequence). The CDR3 consists of 13 residues. CDR3 sequence reads: CSASEGGPWYQHF. DNA of the CDR3: TGCAGTGCGAGTGAGGGGGGACCTTGGTACCAGCATTTT.